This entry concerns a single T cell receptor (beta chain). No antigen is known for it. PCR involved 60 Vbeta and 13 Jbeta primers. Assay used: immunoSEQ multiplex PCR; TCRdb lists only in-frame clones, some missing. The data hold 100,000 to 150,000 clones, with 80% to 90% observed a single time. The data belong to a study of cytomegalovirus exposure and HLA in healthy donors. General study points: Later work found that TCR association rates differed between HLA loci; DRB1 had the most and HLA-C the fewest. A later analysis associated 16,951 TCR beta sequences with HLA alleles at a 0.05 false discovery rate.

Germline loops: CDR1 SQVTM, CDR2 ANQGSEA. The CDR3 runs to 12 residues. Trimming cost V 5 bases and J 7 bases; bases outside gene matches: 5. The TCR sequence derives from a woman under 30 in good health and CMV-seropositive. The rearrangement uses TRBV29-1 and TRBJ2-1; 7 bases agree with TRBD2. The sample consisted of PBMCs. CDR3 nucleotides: TGCAGCGTTAGGTGGGGGGGAAATGAGCAGTTCTTC. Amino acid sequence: CSVRWGGNEQFF.